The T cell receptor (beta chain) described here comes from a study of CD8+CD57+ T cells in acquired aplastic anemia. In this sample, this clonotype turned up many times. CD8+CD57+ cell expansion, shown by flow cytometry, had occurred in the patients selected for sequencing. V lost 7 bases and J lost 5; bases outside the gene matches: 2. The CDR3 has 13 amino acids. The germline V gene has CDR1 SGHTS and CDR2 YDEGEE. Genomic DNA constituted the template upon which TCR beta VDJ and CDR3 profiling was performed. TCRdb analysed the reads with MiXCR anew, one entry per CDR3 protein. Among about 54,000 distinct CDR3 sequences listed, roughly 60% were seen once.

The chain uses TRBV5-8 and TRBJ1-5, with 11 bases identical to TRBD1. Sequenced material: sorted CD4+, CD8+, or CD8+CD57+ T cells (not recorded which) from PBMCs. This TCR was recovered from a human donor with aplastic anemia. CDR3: CASGTGGDQPQHF. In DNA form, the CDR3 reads TGTGCCAGCGGGACAGGGGGTGATCAGCCCCAGCATTTT.